Shown below are 28 T cell receptor beta chains from a single sample sequenced in a study of blood T cells in healthy people across ages. A second PCR of about 7 to 12 cycles used a sample-barcoded 5' primer and a J-beta primer mix. MiXCR, run by TCRdb on the 5' RACE reads, gives a single entry per CDR3 protein. The sample consists of some 890,000 distinct CDR3 sequences, approximately 32% of them appearing once. Separately, the same data were catalogued under a study of T cells of mothers and their children.

The sequenced sample consisted of blood. These TCRs come from a woman in her thirties or forties in good health.

The V gene is TRBV28, the J gene TRBJ2-4, with a possible D match to TRBD1 (6 bases). The J call may be mistaken, given a closer DNA end match to TRBJ2-7. Germline CDR1 is MDHEN and CDR2 is SYDVKM. CDR3 size: 13 residues. CDR3 nucleotide sequence: TGTGCCAGCAGTTCGGGACAAGTCCCCGAGCAGTACTTC. It is translated as CASSSGQVPEQYF.

The sample holds a few counts of this clonotype. The gene calls are TRBV18 and TRBJ2-5, with 13 bases that match TRBD2. Germline CDR1 and CDR2: KGHSH and LQKENI. This CDR3 is 15 amino acids long. V lost 3 bases and J lost 11; bases outside the gene matches: 9. The CDR3, as DNA: TGTGCCAGCTCACCCGGACTAGCGGGGGCTTGGGAGCAGTACTTC. This translates into CASSPGLAGAWEQYF.

In the case of this clonotype: This may come from a read error, since a much larger clone is one base off. The chain joins TRBV29-1 to TRBJ2-7; D is unresolved. The CDR3 extends over 9 amino acids. Germline assignment: CDR1 SQVTM and CDR2 ANQGSEA. The DNA of the CDR3 is TGCGGCCCCTCTAGGGAGCAGTACTTC. It is translated as CGPSREQYF.

This clonotype was recorded a few times. This chain links TRBV3-1 with TRBJ2-7, with 8 bases matching TRBD2. Trimming removed 1 base from V and 4 bases from J; junction bases left unmatched: 9. Germline V gene lookup returns CDR1 LGHDT and CDR2 YNNKEL (reference sequence). This CDR3 spans 16 amino acids. CDR3 residues: CASSQVGGTSGYEQYF. In DNA, the CDR3 is TGTGCCAGCAGCCAAGTGGGAGGAACTAGCGGTTACGAGCAGTACTTC.

This clonotype was counted ten times or more. The chain couples TRBV7-2 to TRBJ2-7, with 10 bases that match TRBD1. Trimming removed 0 bases from V and 5 bases from J; junction bases left unmatched: 7. Germline CDR1 reads SGHTA; CDR2 reads FQGNSA. The length of the CDR3 is 16 residues. The CDR3 nucleotides are TGTGCCAGCAGCTTAGCGGGACAGGGGATTATGGACGAGCAGTACTTC. Its protein is CASSLAGQGIMDEQYF.

Concerning this clonotype itself: Its ends do not fully match the called genes, so a read error is possible. The gene calls are TRBV7-2 and TRBJ1-2; D is possibly TRBD1 (6 bases). Per the germline V gene, CDR1 is SGHTA and CDR2 is FQGNSA. CDR3 length: 14 residues. The CDR3 nucleotides read TGTGCCGGCAGCTTGGGGCCGGGGGCGAGAGGCTACACCTTC. Encoded protein: CAGSLGPGARGYTF.

The chain carries TRBV5-1 and TRBJ2-1, with TRBD2 matching over 7 bases. Unmatched junction bases numbered 17, after V lost 7 bases and J lost 10 bases. CDR1 and CDR2 (germline): SGHRS, YFSETQ. The CDR3 consists of 15 residues. DNA for the CDR3: TGCGCCAGCGGCCCCCGAGAGGCGGGGGTAGGGGAGCAGTTCTTC. This encodes CASGPREAGVGEQFF.

Ten or more counts support this clonotype. V is TRBV24-1 and J is TRBJ2-2, with 11 bases that match TRBD1. The CDR3 is 16 residues long. V dropped 3 bases and J dropped 5; count of bases not matched to a gene: 4. CDR1 and CDR2 from the germline V gene are KGHDR and SFDVKD. This CDR3 is CATSDPRDRGTGELFF. For the CDR3, the DNA is TGTGCCACCAGTGATCCCCGGGACAGGGGGACCGGGGAGCTGTTTTTT.

CDR3: CASSLAYGRETQYF. CDR3 bases: TGTGCCAGCAGCTTAGCTTACGGTCGGGAGACCCAGTACTTC. This sequence joins TRBV7-2 and TRBJ2-5; no clear D gene. The CDR3 totals 14 residues. V shed 0 bases and J shed 5 bases, with 10 bases lying between them. Germline V gene sequence: CDR1 SGHTA, CDR2 FQGNSA.

The genes are TRBV11-2 and TRBJ2-5; D is unresolved. The CDR3 is 14 amino acids. V was clipped by 1 base and J by 5 bases, with 11 bases between them. The germline CDR1 and CDR2 sequences are SGHAT and FQNNGV. In nucleotides, the CDR3 is TGTGCCAGCAGCTTAGGGGTCTACGGGGAGACCCAGTACTTC. This sequence encodes CASSLGVYGETQYF.

This clonotype turned up a few times. The CDR3 DNA reads TGCGCCAGCAGCTTGGACATCCCGGGGGAGACCCAGTACTTC. Its translation is CASSLDIPGETQYF. This chain links TRBV5-1 with TRBJ2-5; TRBD2 is a possible D gene (5 bases). Germline CDR1 is SGHRS and CDR2 is YFSETQ. This CDR3 is 14 amino acids long. The V end was cut by 0 bases, the J end by 5 bases, with 11 bases between.

The chain uses TRBV5-1 and TRBJ2-2; D unresolved. The CDR3 sequence is 14 residues long. Per germline, CDR1 SGHRS and CDR2 YFSETQ. Trimming shortened V by 4 bases and J by 3 bases, and 10 bases separated the two germline ends. The CDR3 is CASSPGSHTGELFF. CDR3 in DNA: TGCGCCAGCAGCCCCGGGTCTCACACCGGGGAGCTGTTTTTT.

This clonotype was detected ten times or more. V is TRBV29-1 and J is TRBJ2-1, with TRBD1 matching 9 bases. CDR3 length equals 15 residues. The trim removed 4 bases at V and 7 bases at J, leaving 11 bases unmatched. Germline V CDR1 and CDR2: SQVTM, ANQGSEA. The CDR3 coding sequence is TGCAGCGTTGTCCCCGGGACAGGGCCTTGGAATGAGCAGTTCTTC. Encoded protein: CSVVPGTGPWNEQFF.

The chain joins TRBV19 to TRBJ2-2; D is perhaps TRBD2 (5 bases). The CDR3 loop spans 13 amino acids. CDR1 LNHDA and CDR2 SQIVND come from the germline V gene (reference sequence). Trimming pared 10 bases from V and 2 bases from J, leaving 11 bases between. The CDR3 region has the DNA TGTGCCACACGACTAACCAACACCGGGGAGCTGTTTTTT. It codes for CATRLTNTGELFF. The full variable domain, completed using reference TRBV19 and TRBJ2-2, is DGGITQSPKYLFRKEGQNVTLSCEQNLNHDAMYWYRQDPGQGLRLIYYSQIVNDFQKGDIAEGYSVSREKKESFPLTVTSAQKNPTAFYLCATRLTNTGELFFGEGSRLTVL.

This clonotype was observed once. This may be a read error: a much more frequent sequence differs by one nucleotide. The chain links TRBV7-9 to TRBJ1-1; D is unclear. V lost 5 bases and J 4 bases, leaving 11 bases between the germline ends. The CDR3 length is 13 residues. Germline V CDR1 and CDR2: SEHNR, FQNEAQ (reference sequence). The CDR3 protein is CASSDDWCTEAFF. The CDR3 DNA sequence: TGTGCCAGCAGCGATGATTGGTGCACTGAAGCTTTCTTT.

The gene calls are TRBV5-5 and TRBJ2-1; D ambiguous. This CDR3 is built from 13 residues. Per germline, CDR1 SGHKS and CDR2 YYEKEE (reference sequence). V was cut by 5 bases and J by 5 bases, with 11 bases left in between. The CDR3 nucleotides read TGTGCCAGCAGGCTAGTCTGGGACAATGAGCAGTTCTTC. This translates into CASRLVWDNEQFF. The full variable domain, its missing parts supplied by reference TRBV5-5 and TRBJ2-1, is DAGVTQSPTHLIKTRGQQVTLRCSPISGHKSVSWYQQVLGQGPQFIFQYYEKEERGRGNFPDRFSARQFPNYSSELNVNALLLGDSALYLCASRLVWDNEQFFGPGTRLTVL.

J is TRBJ1-5 and V is TRBV18, with D maybe TRBD1 (5 bases). V was pared by 4 bases and J by 3 bases, with 19 bases between. The germline V gene encodes CDR1 KGHSH and CDR2 LQKENI. The CDR3 length is 17 residues. CDR3 amino acids: CASSQYAGRVPNQPQHF. In DNA, the CDR3 is TGTGCCAGCTCACAATATGCGGGGCGGGTCCCCAATCAGCCCCAGCATTTT. The full variable domain, completed using reference TRBV18 and TRBJ1-5, is NAGVMQNPRHLVRRRGQEARLRCSPMKGHSHVYWYRQLPEEGLKFMVYLQKENIIDESGMPKERFSAEFPKEGPSILRIQQVVRGDSAAYFCASSQYAGRVPNQPQHFGDGTRLSIL.

This clonotype was counted ten times or more. One end of the junction fails to match germline, which may point to a read error. The chain carries TRBV7-9 and TRBJ1-2, with D possibly being TRBD1 (6 bases). The germline V gene encodes CDR1 SEHNR and CDR2 FQNEAQ (reference sequence). The CDR3 covers 13 residues. Here the CDR3 DNA reads TGCGCCAGCAGCTTGGGGGGCGAGGCTGGCTACACCTTC. Amino acids: CASSLGGEAGYTF.

This clonotype has a handful of counts. This chain links TRBV10-3 with TRBJ1-2; 9 bases align to TRBD1. The V segment lost 6 bases and the J segment 8 bases; nucleotides outside the gene matches: 13. This CDR3 is built from 15 residues. The germline CDR1 and CDR2 sequences are ENHRY and SYGVKD. This chain's CDR3 is CAISAGTGRDEGYTF. DNA for the CDR3: TGTGCCATCAGCGCGGGGACAGGGAGGGATGAGGGCTACACCTTC.

This clonotype was seen more than once but under ten times. This chain joins TRBV28 and TRBJ2-3, with 13 bases aligning to TRBD2. V lost 6 bases, J lost 0 bases, and 12 bases stayed unmatched. This CDR3 is 19 amino acids long. The germline gives CDR1 MDHEN, CDR2 SYDVKM. The CDR3 nucleotides are TGTGCCAGCAGGATGGTGGGACTAGCGGGGCCGGAGAGCACAGATACGCAGTATTTT. Protein sequence: CASRMVGLAGPESTDTQYF. The full variable domain, completed using reference TRBV28 and TRBJ2-3, is DVKVTQSSRYLVKRTGEKVFLECVQDMDHENMFWYRQDPGLGLRLIYFSYDVKMKEKGDIPEGYSVSREKKERFSLILESASTNQTSMYLCASRMVGLAGPESTDTQYFGPGTRLTVL.

This clonotype turned up a few times. The rearrangement uses TRBV20-1 and TRBJ2-3; no reliable D call. Germline values: CDR1 DFQATT, CDR2 SNEGSKA (reference sequence). With 6 bases removed from V and 5 bases from J, the gap between germline ends came to 18 bases. The CDR3 is 14 amino acids. CDR3 sequence: CSAHRAPPLDTQYF. Here the CDR3 DNA reads TGCAGTGCGCACCGGGCCCCTCCGCTAGATACGCAGTATTTT.

This chain uses TRBV6-5 with TRBJ1-3; D unclear. Germline V CDR1 and CDR2: MNHEY, SVGAGI. V was cut by 0 bases and J by 0 bases, with 9 bases left in between. CDR3 length equals 16 residues. The CDR3, as DNA: TGTGCCAGCAGTTACTCTGGACCGGGCTCTGGAAACACCATATATTTT. Translating gives CASSYSGPGSGNTIYF.

The chain is built from TRBV28 and TRBJ1-2; D is ambiguous. V lost 7 bases, J lost 3 bases, and 9 bases lay in between. The CDR3 is 12 residues long. Germline CDR1 reads MDHEN; CDR2 reads SYDVKM. For the CDR3, the DNA is TGTGCCAGCACTCACAGAGACTATGGCTACACCTTC. Translating it yields CASTHRDYGYTF.

This rearrangement joins TRBV5-1 to TRBJ1-5, with D possibly matching TRBD1 (5 bases). The CDR3 sequence is 13 residues long. V shed 3 bases and J shed 7 bases, with 11 bases lying between them. Germline-derived CDR1 and CDR2 are SGHRS and YFSETQ. The CDR3 reads CASSSRGEQPQHF. The CDR3 coding sequence is TGCGCCAGCAGCTCCCGGGGGGAACAGCCCCAGCATTTT.

About this clonotype: This may stem from a read error, because a much larger clone lies one nucleotide away. The rearrangement links TRBV7-8 to TRBJ2-5; 9 bases map to TRBD1. V was pared by 1 base and J by 4 bases, with 7 bases of the junction left unmatched. Germline V gives CDR1 SGHVS, CDR2 FQNEAQ. CDR3 length: 16 residues. The DNA of the CDR3 is TGTGCCAGCAGCTTAGGGACAGGGGACGCAGGAGAGACCCAGTACTTC. This gives the protein CASSLGTGDAGETQYF. Supplemented by reference TRBV7-8 and TRBJ2-5, the full variable domain reads GAGVSQSPRYKVAKRGQDVALRCDPISGHVSLFWYQQALGQGPEFLTYFQNEAQLDKSGLPSDRFFAERPEGSVSTLKIQRTQQEDSAVYLCASSLGTGDAGETQYFGPGTRLLVL.

This clonotype was picked up a small number of times. The chain links TRBV4-3 to TRBJ1-1; a weak D match, TRBD1 (5 bases). The CDR3 runs 14 residues. Germline V gene sequence: CDR1 LGHNA, CDR2 YSLEER. Trimming left V 3 bases short and J 7 bases short, with 15 bases between. For the CDR3, the DNA is TGCGCCAGCAGCCAGGGGGTGGCCGGCTTTGAAGCTTTCTTT. Translating gives CASSQGVAGFEAFF.

This clonotype was seen at least ten times. CDR3 DNA sequence: TGTGCCAGCAGATTGGGACAGGGAAGCACAGATACGCAGTATTTT. Amino acids: CASRLGQGSTDTQYF. This chain joins TRBV6-6 and TRBJ2-3, with 9 positions matching TRBD1. CDR3 length: 15 amino acids. Germline V gives CDR1 MNHNY, CDR2 SVGAGI (reference sequence). The V gene end was trimmed by 6 bases and the J gene end by 0 bases; junction bases not matched to a gene: 4.

A word on this clonotype: At one end the junction does not follow the germline gene, possibly because of a read error. This CDR3 is CASILAPGVEQYF. In DNA form, the CDR3 reads TGTGCCAGCATCTTAGCGCCGGGGGTCGAGCAGTACTTC. This rearrangement joins TRBV7-6 to TRBJ2-7; perhaps TRBD2 as D (6 bases). Germline V gene lookup returns CDR1 SGHVS and CDR2 FNYEAQ. This CDR3 contains 13 residues.